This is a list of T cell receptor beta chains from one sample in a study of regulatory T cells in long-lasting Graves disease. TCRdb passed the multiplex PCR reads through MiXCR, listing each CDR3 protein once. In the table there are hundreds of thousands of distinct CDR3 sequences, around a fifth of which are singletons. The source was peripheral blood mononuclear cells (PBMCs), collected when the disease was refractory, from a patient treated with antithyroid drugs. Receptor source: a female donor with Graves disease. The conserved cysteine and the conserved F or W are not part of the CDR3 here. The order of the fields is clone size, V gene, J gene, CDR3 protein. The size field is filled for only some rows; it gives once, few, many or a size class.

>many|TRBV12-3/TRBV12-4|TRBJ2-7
ASSLAPITGAEQY
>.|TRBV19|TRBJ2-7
ASSPGAGLEQY
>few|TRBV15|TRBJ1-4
ATSRDLGSNEKLF
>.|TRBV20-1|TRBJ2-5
SARATILETQY
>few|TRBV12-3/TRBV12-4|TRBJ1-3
ASSPVVGSSGNTIY
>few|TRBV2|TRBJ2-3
ASSTTISTDTQY
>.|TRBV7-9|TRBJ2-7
ASSLEFTGAYEQY
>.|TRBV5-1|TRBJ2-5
ASSPRLDSQETQY
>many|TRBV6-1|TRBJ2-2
ASLTQKTGGNTGELF
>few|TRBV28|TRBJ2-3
ASSDKTRTDTQY
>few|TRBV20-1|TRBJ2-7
SARDPGLEAEQY
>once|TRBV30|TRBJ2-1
AWSVLAGTYNEQF
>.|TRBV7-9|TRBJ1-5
ASSLAAGSNQPQH
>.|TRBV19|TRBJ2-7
ASSGLRTYEQY
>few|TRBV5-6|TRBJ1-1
ASSSGITEAF
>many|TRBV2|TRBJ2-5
ASRGGTPGIETQY
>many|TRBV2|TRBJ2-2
ASSELAGTGELF
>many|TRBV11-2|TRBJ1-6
ASSLERGWNSPLH
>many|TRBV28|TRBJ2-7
ASSTGGRGEQY
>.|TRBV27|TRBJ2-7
ASRPTGGESYEQY
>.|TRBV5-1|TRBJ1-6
ASSGTGGPKQPLH
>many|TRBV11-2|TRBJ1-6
ASSQSSSAPLH
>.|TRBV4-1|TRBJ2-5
ASSQEPAGAGYQETQY
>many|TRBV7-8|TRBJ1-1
ASSRGTGGEGTEAF
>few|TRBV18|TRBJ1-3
ASSPEGGNTIY
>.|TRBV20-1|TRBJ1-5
SARQGAFGNQPQH
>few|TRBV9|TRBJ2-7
ASSVEVIASGGEQY
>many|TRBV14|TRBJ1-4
ASSQDQKTSREKLF
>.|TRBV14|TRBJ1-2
ASSPLVTANYGYT